The text below deals with one TCR beta chain. The antigen is unknown. This CDR3 region has 14 residues. In germline, CDR1 is SGHAT, CDR2 FQNNGV. The V end lost 5 bases, the J end lost 6 bases, and 16 bases lay between the germline ends. The sample originates from a study of T-cell reconstitution after alpha-beta-depleted transplantation in children. Study outcomes and limitations: By one year post-transplant, T-cell counts and diversity largely arose from T cells that were newly produced. Several hundred graft clones that had expanded were reportedly the source of alpha-beta T cells about two months after transplant.

Molecular barcoding with unique molecular identifiers was used for the TCRbeta library. In TCRdb, the PCR reads were re-called with MiXCR into one record per CDR3 protein. The sample shows more than 500,000 distinct CDR3 sequences, 11% of them seen only once. Source: PBMCs, mostly from graft donor cells, taken 180 days after TCRalphabeta/CD19-depleted stem cell transplant. The clonotype originates from a female patient aged 2-15 years who had a stem cell transplant for aplastic anemia, so the T cells may come from the graft donor. The chain carries TRBV11-2 and TRBJ1-2, with D possibly being TRBD1 (6 bases). The CDR3 here is CASSPWVRGDGYTF. The CDR3 bases are TGTGCCAGCAGCCCCTGGGTCAGGGGCGATGGCTACACCTTC.